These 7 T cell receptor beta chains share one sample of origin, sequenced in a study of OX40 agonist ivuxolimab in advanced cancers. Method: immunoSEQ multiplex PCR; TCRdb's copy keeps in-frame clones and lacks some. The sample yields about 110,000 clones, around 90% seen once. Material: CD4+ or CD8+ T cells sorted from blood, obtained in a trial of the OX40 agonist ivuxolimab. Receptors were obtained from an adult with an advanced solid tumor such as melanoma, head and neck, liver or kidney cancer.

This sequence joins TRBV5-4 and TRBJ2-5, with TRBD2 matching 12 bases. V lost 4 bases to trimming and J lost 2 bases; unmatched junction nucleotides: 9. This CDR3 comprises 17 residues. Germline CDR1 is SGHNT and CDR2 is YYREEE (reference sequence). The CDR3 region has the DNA TGTGCCAGCAGCGGGCCCGGGACTAGCGGGCCTCAAGAGACCCAGTACTTC. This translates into CASSGPGTSGPQETQYF. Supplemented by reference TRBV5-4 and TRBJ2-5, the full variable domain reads ETGVTQSPTHLIKTRGQQVTLRCSSQSGHNTVSWYQQALGQGPQFIFQYYREEENGRGNFPPRFSGLQFPNYSSELNVNALELDDSALYLCASSGPGTSGPQETQYFGPGTRLLVL.

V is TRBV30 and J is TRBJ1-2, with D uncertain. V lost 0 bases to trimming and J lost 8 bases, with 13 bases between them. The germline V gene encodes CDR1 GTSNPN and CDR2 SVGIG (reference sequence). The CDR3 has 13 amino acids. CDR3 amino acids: CAWSVMGVGGYTF. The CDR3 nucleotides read TGTGCCTGGAGTGTAATGGGAGTTGGCGGCTACACCTTC.

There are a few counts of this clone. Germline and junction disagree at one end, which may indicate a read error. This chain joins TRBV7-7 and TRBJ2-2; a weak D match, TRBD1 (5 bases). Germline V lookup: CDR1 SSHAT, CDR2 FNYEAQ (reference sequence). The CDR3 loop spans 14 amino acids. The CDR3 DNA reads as TGTGCTAGCAGCTACGACAGAAACACCGGGGAGCTGTTTTTT. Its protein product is CASSYDRNTGELFF.

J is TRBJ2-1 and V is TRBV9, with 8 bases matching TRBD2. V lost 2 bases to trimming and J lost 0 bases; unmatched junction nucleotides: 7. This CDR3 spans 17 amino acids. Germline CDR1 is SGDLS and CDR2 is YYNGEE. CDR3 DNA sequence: TGTGCCAGCAGCGTTACTAGCGGCCCGAGCTCCTACAATGAGCAGTTCTTC. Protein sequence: CASSVTSGPSSYNEQFF.

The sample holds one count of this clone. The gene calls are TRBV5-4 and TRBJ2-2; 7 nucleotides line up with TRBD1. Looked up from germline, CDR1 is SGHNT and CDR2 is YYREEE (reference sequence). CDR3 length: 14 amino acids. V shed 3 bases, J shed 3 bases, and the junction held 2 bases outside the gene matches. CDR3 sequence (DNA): TGTGCCAGCAGCTCCACAGGGGACACCGGGGAGCTGTTTTTT. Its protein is CASSSTGDTGELFF.

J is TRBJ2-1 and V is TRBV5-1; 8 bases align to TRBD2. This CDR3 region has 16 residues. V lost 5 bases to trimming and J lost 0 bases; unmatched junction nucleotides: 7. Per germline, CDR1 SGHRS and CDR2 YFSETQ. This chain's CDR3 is CASRTTSGSSYNEQFF. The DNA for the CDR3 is TGCGCCAGCAGGACTACTAGCGGAAGCTCCTACAATGAGCAGTTCTTC.

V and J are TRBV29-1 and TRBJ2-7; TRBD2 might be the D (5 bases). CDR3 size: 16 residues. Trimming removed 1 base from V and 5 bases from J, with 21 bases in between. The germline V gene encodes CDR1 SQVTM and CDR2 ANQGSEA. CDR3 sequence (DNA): TGCAGCGTTGAAGGCCAATATCGCCCTGAGGGCCACGAGCAGTACTTC. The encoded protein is CSVEGQYRPEGHEQYF.